The clone carrying this T cell receptor beta chain was counted a single time. The data are from a study of blood T cell repertoires in COVID-19. Study-wide context: Sites in the United States, Italy and Spain provided acute and convalescent COVID-19 samples.

Original analysis: Estimated nucleated cell counts came from reference gene primer amplification. Generated by immunoSEQ multiplex PCR, the TCRdb table keeps only in-frame clones and is missing some. V, J and clone size derive from that table, while D and trimming were established from the DNA sequence. The table has 78,000 or so clones, about 80% seen once. This CDR3 is 14 amino acids long. CDR1 is SQVTM, CDR2 ANQGSEA, per germline. The junction had 6 bases not matched to a gene; V was cut back by 5 bases and J by 1 base. This TCR came from a human donor in a cohort sampled during active COVID-19. The sample taken for sequencing was peripheral blood. The chain recombines TRBV29-1 with TRBJ1-1, with 8 bases lining up with TRBD1. CDR3: CSVHTGGRNTEAFF. The CDR3 DNA reads TGCAGCGTTCACACAGGGGGTAGGAACACTGAAGCTTTCTTT.